Shown below are 2 T cell receptor beta chains from a single sample sequenced in a study of identifying expanded T cells in peripheral blood. The repertoire was sequenced with immunoSEQ multiplex PCR; TCRdb's copy has only in-frame clones and lacks some. In the table there are approximately 120,000 clones, around 89% of which are singletons. The sequencing input was blood. The receptor set was obtained from a person aged 18 to 75 in good health.

V and J are TRBV4-1 and TRBJ1-1, with a tentative D call TRBD1 (6 bases). V was cut by 0 bases and J by 4 bases, with 12 bases left in between. Germline CDR1 is MGHRA and CDR2 is YSYEKL. The CDR3 sequence is 15 residues long. The chain's CDR3 is CASSQDSTGRTEAFF. The CDR3 region has the DNA TGCGCCAGCAGCCAAGACTCCACAGGGCGCACTGAAGCTTTCTTT.

This clone was picked up one time. This rearrangement joins TRBV12-5 to TRBJ2-2; 10 bases are shared with TRBD1. This CDR3 comprises 17 residues. Germline-derived CDR1 and CDR2 are LGHNT and FRNRAP. With 4 bases clipped from V and 3 bases from J, the junction kept 8 bases outside the gene matches. CDR3 nucleotides: TGTGCTAGTGGTTCCCCAACCGGACAGGGGGACACCGGGGAGCTGTTTTTT. Translated, it gives CASGSPTGQGDTGELFF.